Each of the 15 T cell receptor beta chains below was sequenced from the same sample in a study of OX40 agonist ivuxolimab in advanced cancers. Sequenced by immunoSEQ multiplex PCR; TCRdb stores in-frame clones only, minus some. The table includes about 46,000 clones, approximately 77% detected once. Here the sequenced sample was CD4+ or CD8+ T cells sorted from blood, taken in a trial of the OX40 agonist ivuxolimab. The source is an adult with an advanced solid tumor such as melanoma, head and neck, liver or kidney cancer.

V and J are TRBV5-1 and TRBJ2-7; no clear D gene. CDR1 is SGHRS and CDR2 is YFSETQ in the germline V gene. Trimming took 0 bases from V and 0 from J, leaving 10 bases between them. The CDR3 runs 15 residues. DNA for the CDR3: TGCGCCAGCAGCTTGGAAGGCGTGAGCTCCTACGAGCAGTACTTC. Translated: CASSLEGVSSYEQYF.

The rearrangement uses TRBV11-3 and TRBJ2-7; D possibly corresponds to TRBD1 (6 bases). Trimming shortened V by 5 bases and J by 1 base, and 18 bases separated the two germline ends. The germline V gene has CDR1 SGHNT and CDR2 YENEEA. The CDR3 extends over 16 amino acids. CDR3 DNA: TGTGCCAGCAGCCCCGGAGCGGCAGGGGAGTCCTACGAGCAGTACTTC. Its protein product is CASSPGAAGESYEQYF.

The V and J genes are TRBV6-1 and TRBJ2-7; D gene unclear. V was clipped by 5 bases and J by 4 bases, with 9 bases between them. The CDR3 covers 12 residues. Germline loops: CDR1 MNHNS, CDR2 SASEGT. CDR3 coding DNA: TGTGCCAGCAGTCCGGGTGGATACGAGCAGTACTTC. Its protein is CASSPGGYEQYF.

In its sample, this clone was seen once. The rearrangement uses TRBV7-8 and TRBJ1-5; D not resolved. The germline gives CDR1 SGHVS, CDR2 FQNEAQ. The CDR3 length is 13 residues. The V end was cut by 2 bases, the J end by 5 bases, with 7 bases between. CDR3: CASSLWRDQPQHF. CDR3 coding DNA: TGTGCCAGCAGCTTATGGCGAGATCAGCCCCAGCATTTT.

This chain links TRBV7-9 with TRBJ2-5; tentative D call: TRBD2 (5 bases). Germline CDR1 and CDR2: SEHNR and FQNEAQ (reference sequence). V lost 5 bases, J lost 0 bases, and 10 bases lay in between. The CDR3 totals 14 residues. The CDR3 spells CASSQVGNQETQYF. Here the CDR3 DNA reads TGTGCCAGCAGCCAAGTCGGGAACCAAGAGACCCAGTACTTC.

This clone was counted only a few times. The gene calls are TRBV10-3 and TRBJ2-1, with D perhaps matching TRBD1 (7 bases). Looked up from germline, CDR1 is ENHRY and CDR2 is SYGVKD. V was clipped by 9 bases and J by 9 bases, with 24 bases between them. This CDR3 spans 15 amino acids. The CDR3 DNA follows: TGTGCCATACAGGGGACAAGGGGAGGATCAGGTGAGCAGTTCTTC. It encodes CAIQGTRGGSGEQFF.

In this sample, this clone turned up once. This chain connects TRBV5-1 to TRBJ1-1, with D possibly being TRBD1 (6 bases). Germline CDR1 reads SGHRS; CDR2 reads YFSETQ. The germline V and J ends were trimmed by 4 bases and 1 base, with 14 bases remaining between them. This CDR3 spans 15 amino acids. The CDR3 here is CASSRLQGANTEAFF. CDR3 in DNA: TGCGCCAGCAGCCGACTACAGGGAGCGAACACTGAAGCTTTCTTT.

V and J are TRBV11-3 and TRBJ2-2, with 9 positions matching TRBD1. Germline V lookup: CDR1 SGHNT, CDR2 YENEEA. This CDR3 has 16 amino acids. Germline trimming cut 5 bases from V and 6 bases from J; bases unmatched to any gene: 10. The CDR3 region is CASSPLYRGHSGELFF. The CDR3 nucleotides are TGTGCCAGCAGCCCCCTGTACAGGGGGCACTCCGGGGAGCTGTTTTTT.

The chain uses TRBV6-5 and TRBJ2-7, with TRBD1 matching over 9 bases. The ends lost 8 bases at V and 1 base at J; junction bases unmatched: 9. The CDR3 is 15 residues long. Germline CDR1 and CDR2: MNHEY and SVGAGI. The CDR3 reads CASAPDRGESYEQYF. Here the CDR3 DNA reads TGTGCCAGCGCTCCTGACAGGGGGGAATCCTACGAGCAGTACTTC.

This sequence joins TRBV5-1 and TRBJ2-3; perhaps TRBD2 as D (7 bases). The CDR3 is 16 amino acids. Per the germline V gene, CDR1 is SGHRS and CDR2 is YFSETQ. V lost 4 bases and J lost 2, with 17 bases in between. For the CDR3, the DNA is TGCGCCAGCAGCCTTGGGAACGGGGGGCACACAGATACGCAGTATTTT. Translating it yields CASSLGNGGHTDTQYF.

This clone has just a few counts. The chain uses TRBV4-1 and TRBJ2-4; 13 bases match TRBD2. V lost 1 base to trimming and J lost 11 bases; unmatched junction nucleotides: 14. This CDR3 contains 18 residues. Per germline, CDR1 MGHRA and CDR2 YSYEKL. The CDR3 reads CASSQGGTSGRAGRVQYF. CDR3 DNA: TGCGCCAGCAGCCAAGGAGGTACTAGCGGGAGGGCCGGAAGAGTTCAGTACTTC.

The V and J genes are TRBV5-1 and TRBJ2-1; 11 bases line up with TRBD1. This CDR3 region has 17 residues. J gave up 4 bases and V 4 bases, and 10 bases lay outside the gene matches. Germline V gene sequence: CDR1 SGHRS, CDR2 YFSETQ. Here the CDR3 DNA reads TGCGCCAGCAGCCCAAACCCGGGGGACAGGGGGTACAATGAGCAGTTCTTC. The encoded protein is CASSPNPGDRGYNEQFF.

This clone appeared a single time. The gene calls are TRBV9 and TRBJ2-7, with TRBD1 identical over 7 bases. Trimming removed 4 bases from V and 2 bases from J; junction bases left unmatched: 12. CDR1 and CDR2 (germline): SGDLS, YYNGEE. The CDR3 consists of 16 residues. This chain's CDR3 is CASSIEQGSPTYEQYF. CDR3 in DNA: TGTGCCAGCAGCATCGAACAGGGGTCCCCCACCTACGAGCAGTACTTC.

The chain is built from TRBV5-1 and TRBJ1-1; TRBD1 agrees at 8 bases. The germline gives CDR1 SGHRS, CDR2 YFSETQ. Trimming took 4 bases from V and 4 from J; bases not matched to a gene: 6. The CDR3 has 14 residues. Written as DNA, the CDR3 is TGCGCCAGCAGCGTACAGACAGGGGCCACTGAAGCTTTCTTT. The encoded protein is CASSVQTGATEAFF. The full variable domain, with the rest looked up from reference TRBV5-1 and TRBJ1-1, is KAGVTQTPRYLIKTRGQQVTLSCSPISGHRSVSWYQQTPGQGLQFLFEYFSETQRNKGNFPGRFSGRQFSNSRSEMNVSTLELGDSALYLCASSVQTGATEAFFGQGTRLTVV.

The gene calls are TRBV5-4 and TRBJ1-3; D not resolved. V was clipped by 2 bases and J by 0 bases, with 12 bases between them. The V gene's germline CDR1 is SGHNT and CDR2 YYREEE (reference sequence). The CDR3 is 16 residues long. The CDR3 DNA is TGTGCCAGCAGCTTTGGCTTGGCTCTCTCTGGAAACACCATATATTTT. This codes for CASSFGLALSGNTIYF.